These 12 T cell receptor beta chains were sequenced from one sample in a study of T cell responses to AZD1222 COVID-19 vaccine (dated by TCRdb to the early 2020s). What this sample's time point label stands for: about 28 days (+/-7) after the second vaccine dose. Library generation was performed with the immunoSEQ multiplex PCR assay. Here the immuneACCESS table is served through TCRdb, limited to in-frame sequences with V and J called. Missing clones are a known gap in these copies; in checked studies unresolved V genes cover under half, and the rest lacks a known reason. The sample table records fewer than 120,000 clones; approximately 90% of these occur just once. Around 15% of the sample is in the top ten clones. Material: peripheral blood, obtained 28 days after the second AZD1222 dose. These receptors were taken from an adult who received the AZD1222 COVID-19 vaccine.

V gene TRBV10-3 combines with J gene TRBJ2-7; the match to TRBD1 covers 7 bases. This CDR3 contains 15 residues. After removal of 0 bases from V and 3 bases from J, the junction contained 5 bases not matched to a gene. From germline, CDR1 is ENHRY and CDR2 SYGVKD. The DNA of the CDR3 is TGTGCCATCAGTGAGTCTACAGGGGCGGACTACGAGCAGTACTTC. It specifies CAISESTGADYEQYF.

The chain uses TRBV18 and TRBJ2-1; D remains ambiguous. The germline V gene has CDR1 KGHSH and CDR2 LQKENI. Trimming stripped 3 bases from V and 12 bases from J, with 15 bases between. CDR3 length equals 13 residues. CDR3 residues: CASSPANKSPQFF. As DNA, the CDR3 is TGTGCCAGCTCACCCGCAAACAAGTCCCCGCAGTTCTTC.

The V call is TRBV29-1, the J call TRBJ2-7, with TRBD1 identical over 9 bases. Germline V gene lookup returns CDR1 SQVTM and CDR2 ANQGSEA. Losses at the gene ends were 5 bases for V and 5 bases for J; bases not matched to a gene: 7. This CDR3 has 13 residues. CDR3 in DNA: TGCAGCGTTAGGACAGGGGTGAGGGACGAGCAGTACTTC. Translating it yields CSVRTGVRDEQYF.

This chain links TRBV7-6 with TRBJ2-1; 10 nucleotides match TRBD2. With 5 bases clipped from V and 1 base from J, the junction kept 11 bases outside the gene matches. This CDR3 spans 18 amino acids. CDR1 is SGHVS and CDR2 is FNYEAQ in the germline V gene. The CDR3 reads CASSILLAGPGSYNEQFF. The CDR3, as DNA: TGTGCCAGCAGCATACTACTAGCGGGGCCGGGGTCCTACAATGAGCAGTTCTTC.

This clone was recorded once. The rearrangement uses TRBV7-2 and TRBJ1-5; D gene uncertain. The CDR3 sequence is 15 residues long. V was shortened by 1 base and J by 6 bases, with 13 bases between the two germline ends. From germline, CDR1 is SGHTA and CDR2 FQGNSA. Here the CDR3 DNA reads TGTGCCAGCAGCTTAGACACCAGCCAGAGTCAGCCCCAGCATTTT. Amino acid sequence: CASSLDTSQSQPQHF.

V usage is TRBV15 and J usage is TRBJ2-3; no clear D gene. The CDR3 totals 13 residues. CDR1 and CDR2 from the germline V gene are LNHNV and YYDKDF (reference sequence). V was cut by 0 bases and J by 4 bases, with 5 bases left in between. CDR3 loop: CATSRDQADTQYF. The CDR3 region has the DNA TGTGCCACCAGCAGAGACCAGGCAGATACGCAGTATTTT.

This clone was counted a single time. The chain links TRBV9 to TRBJ2-3; no clear D gene. Between the trimmed V and J ends, which lost 4 bases and 3 bases, there was a span of 12 bases. This CDR3 is built from 14 residues. CDR1 and CDR2 from the germline V gene are SGDLS and YYNGEE. CDR3 DNA sequence: TGTGCCAGCAGCCCGCCCTACGAAACAGATACGCAGTATTTT. Its protein is CASSPPYETDTQYF.

The chain uses TRBV5-4 and TRBJ2-2, with a possible D match to TRBD1 (6 bases). The CDR3 contains 13 residues. V lost 4 bases to trimming and J lost 9 bases, with 13 bases between them. Germline-derived CDR1 and CDR2 are SGHNT and YYREEE (reference sequence). CDR3 in DNA: TGTGCCAGCAGCCAGGGGCTGGTGCGGGAGCTGTTTTTT. Encoded protein: CASSQGLVRELFF.

The chain is built from TRBV19 and TRBJ2-5; TRBD2 matches 14 bases. This CDR3 comprises 14 residues. The J segment lost 5 bases and the V segment lost 9 bases, leaving 5 bases of the junction unmatched. The V gene's germline CDR1 is LNHDA and CDR2 SQIVND (reference sequence). CDR3 in DNA: TGTGCCAGCAGGGGACTAGCGGGAGTTGAGACCCAGTACTTC. It translates to CASRGLAGVETQYF.

This clone appeared a single time. The CDR3 nucleotides are TGCGCCAGCAGCTTGGCTCTAGCGGGGGTCACAACAGATGAGCAGTTCTTC. The encoded protein is CASSLALAGVTTDEQFF. The V and J genes are TRBV5-1 and TRBJ2-1; TRBD2 matches 10 bases. Losses at the gene ends were 0 bases for V and 8 bases for J; bases not matched to a gene: 11. Germline values: CDR1 SGHRS, CDR2 YFSETQ. This CDR3 region has 17 residues.

The chain is built from TRBV7-9 and TRBJ1-1; D might be TRBD1 (5 bases). CDR1 SEHNR and CDR2 FQNEAQ come from the germline V gene (reference sequence). V shed 1 base and J shed 7 bases, with 7 bases lying between them. The CDR3 is 12 residues long. CDR3 protein: CASSLDRLEAFF. The DNA of the CDR3 is TGTGCCAGCAGCTTAGACAGGCTTGAAGCTTTCTTT.

The chain joins TRBV7-6 to TRBJ2-5; D may match TRBD1 or TRBD2 (6 bases each). The CDR3 runs to 16 residues. V lost 2 bases and J lost 0, with 13 bases in between. In germline, CDR1 is SGHVS, CDR2 FNYEAQ. CDR3 protein: CASSLRRGTYQETQYF. CDR3 sequence (DNA): TGTGCCAGCAGCTTACGCCGGGGGACATACCAAGAGACCCAGTACTTC. The full variable domain, completed using reference TRBV7-6 and TRBJ2-5, is GAGVSQSPRYKVTKRGQDVALRCDPISGHVSLYWYRQALGQGPEFLTYFNYEAQQDKSGLPNDRFSAERPEGSISTLTIQRTEQRDSAMYRCASSLRRGTYQETQYFGPGTRLLVL.